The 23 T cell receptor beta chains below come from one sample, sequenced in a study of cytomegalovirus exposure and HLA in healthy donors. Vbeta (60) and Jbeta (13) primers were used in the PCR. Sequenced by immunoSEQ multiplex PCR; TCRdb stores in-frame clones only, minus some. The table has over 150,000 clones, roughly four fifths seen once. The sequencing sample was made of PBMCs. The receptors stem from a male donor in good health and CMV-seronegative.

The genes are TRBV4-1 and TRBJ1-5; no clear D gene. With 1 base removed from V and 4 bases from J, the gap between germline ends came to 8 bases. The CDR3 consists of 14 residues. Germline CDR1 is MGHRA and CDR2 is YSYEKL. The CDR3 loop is CASSQGNRNQPQHF. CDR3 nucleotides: TGCGCCAGCAGCCAAGGAAACAGAAATCAGCCCCAGCATTTT.

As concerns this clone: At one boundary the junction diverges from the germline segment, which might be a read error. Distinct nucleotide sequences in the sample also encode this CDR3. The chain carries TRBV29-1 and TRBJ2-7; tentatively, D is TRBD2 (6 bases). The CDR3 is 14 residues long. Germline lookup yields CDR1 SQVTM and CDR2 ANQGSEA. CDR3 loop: CSALVAGPSYEQYF. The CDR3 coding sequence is TGCAGCGCCCTTGTGGCGGGGCCCTCCTATGAGCAGTACTTC.

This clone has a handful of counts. CDR3: CASSLTITSRTDTQYF. The CDR3 DNA follows: TGTGCCAGCAGCTTAACTATTACTAGCCGCACAGATACGCAGTATTTT. V is TRBV7-3 and J is TRBJ2-3; the D gene is possibly TRBD2 (6 bases). Germline-derived CDR1 and CDR2 are SGHTA and FQGTGA. Trimming pared 0 bases from V and 1 base from J, leaving 11 bases between. CDR3 size: 16 residues.

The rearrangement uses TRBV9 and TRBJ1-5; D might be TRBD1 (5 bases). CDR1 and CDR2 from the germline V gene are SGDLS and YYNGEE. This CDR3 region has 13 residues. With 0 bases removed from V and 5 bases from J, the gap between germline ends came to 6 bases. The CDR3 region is CASSVEGYQPQHF. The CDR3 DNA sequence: TGTGCCAGCAGCGTAGAGGGGTATCAGCCCCAGCATTTT.

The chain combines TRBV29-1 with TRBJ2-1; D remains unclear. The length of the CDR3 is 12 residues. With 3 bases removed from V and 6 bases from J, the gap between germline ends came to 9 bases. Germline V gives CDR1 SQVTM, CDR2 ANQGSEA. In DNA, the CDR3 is TGCAGCGTTGATCGGCAGGCCAATGAGCAGTTCTTC. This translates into CSVDRQANEQFF.

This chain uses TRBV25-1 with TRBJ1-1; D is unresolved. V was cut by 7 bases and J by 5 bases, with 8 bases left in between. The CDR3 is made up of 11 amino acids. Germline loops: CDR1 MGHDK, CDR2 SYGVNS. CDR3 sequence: CASTLNTEAFF. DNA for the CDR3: TGTGCCAGCACCTTAAATACTGAAGCTTTCTTT.

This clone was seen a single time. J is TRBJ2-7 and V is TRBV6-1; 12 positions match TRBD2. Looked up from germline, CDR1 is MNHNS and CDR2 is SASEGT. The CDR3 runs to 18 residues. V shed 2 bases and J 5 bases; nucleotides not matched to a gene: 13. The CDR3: CASSERLAGARLRDEQYF. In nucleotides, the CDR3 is TGTGCCAGCAGTGAAAGACTAGCGGGGGCCCGGCTTAGGGACGAGCAGTACTTC.

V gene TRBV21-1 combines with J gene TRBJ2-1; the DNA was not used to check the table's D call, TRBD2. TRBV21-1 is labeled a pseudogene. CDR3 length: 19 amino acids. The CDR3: CASSTRNPGSGRVHNEQFF. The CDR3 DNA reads TGTGCCAGCAGCACGCGAAACCCGGGTAGCGGGAGAGTCCACAATGAGCAGTTCTTC.

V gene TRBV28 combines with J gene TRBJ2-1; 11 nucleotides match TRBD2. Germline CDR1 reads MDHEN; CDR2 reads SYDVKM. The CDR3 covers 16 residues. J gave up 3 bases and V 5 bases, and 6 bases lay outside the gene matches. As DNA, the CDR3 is TGTGCCAGCAGTCCTATAGCGGGAGGGAACTACAATGAGCAGTTCTTC. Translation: CASSPIAGGNYNEQFF.

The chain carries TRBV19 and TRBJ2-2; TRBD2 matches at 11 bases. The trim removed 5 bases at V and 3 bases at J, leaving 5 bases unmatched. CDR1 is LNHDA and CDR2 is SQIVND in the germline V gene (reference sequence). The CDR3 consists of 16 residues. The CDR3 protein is CASSARLAGYTGELFF. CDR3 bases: TGTGCCAGTAGTGCACGACTAGCGGGATACACCGGGGAGCTGTTTTTT.

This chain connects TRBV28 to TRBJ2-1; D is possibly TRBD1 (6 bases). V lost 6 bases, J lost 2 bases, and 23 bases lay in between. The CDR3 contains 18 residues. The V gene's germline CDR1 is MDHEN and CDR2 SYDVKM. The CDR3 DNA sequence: TGTGCCAGCAGCTGGGACCGAGAACAGGGAAGTACCTACAATGAGCAGTTCTTC. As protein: CASSWDREQGSTYNEQFF.

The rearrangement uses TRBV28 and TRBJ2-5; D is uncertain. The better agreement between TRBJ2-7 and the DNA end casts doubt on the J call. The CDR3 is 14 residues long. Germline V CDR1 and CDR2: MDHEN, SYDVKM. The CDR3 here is CASSFNSEAYEQYF. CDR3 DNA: TGTGCCAGCAGCTTTAACTCAGAGGCCTACGAGCAGTACTTC.

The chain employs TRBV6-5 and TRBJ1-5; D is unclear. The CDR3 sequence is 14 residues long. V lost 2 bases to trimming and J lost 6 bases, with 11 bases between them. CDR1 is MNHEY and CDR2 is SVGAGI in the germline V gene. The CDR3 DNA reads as TGTGCCAGCAGTTACGGGTCCTCGGGTCAGCCCCAGCATTTT. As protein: CASSYGSSGQPQHF.

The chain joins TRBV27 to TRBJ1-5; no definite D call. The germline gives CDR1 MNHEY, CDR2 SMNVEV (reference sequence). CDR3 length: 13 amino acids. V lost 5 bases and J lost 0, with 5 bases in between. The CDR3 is CASSPFSNQPQHF. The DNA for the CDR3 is TGTGCCAGCAGTCCATTTAGCAATCAGCCCCAGCATTTT.

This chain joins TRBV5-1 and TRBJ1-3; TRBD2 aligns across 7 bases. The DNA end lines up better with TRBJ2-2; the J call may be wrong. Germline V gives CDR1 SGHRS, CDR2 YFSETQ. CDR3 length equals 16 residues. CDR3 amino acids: CASSLDGRGGAGELFF. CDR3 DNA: TGCGCCAGCAGCTTGGATGGTCGTGGGGGGGCCGGGGAGCTGTTTTTT.

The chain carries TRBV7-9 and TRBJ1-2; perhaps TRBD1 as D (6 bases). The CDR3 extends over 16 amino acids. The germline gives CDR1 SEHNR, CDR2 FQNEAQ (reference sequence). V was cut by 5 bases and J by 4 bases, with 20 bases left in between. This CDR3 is CASSGDGGATIYGYTF. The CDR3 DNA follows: TGTGCCAGCAGCGGGGATGGGGGGGCGACCATCTATGGCTACACCTTC.

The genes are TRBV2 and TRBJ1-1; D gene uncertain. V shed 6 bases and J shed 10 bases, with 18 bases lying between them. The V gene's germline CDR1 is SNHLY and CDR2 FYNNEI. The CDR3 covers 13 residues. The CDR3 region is CASRTRGGVVAFF. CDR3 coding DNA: TGTGCCAGCAGGACGCGGGGTGGGGTGGTAGCTTTCTTT.

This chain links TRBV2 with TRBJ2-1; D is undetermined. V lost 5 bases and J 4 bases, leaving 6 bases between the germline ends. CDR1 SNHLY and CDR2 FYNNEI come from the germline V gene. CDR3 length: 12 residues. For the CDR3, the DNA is TGTGCCAGCAGTTCCAGATACAATGAGCAGTTCTTC. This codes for CASSSRYNEQFF.

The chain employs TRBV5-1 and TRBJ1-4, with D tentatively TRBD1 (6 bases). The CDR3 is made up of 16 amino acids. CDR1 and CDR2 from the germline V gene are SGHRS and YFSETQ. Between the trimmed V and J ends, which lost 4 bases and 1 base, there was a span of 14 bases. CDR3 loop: CASSPGTRGTNEKLFF. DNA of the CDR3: TGCGCCAGCAGCCCCGGGACACGGGGAACTAATGAAAAACTGTTTTTT.

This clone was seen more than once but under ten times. The CDR3 sequence: CASSLDTRQPQHF. The CDR3 bases are TGTGCCAGCAGCTTAGATACGCGCCAGCCCCAGCATTTT. The chain employs TRBV11-2 and TRBJ1-5; no clear D. V was trimmed by 0 bases and J by 7 bases, leaving 7 bases between them. Germline V lookup: CDR1 SGHAT, CDR2 FQNNGV. This CDR3 spans 13 amino acids.

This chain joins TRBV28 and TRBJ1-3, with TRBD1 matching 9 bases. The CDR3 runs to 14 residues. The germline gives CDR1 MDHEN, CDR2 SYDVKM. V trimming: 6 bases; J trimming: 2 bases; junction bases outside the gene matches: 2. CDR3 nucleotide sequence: TGTGCCAGCAGGTGGACAGGGGCTGGAAACACCATATATTTT. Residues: CASRWTGAGNTIYF.

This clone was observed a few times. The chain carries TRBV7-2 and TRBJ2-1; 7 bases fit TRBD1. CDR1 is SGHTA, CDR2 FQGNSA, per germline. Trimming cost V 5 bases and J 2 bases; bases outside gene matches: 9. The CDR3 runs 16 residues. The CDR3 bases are TGTGCCAGCAGCGATGGTTCAGGGGGACCCTACAATGAGCAGTTCTTC. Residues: CASSDGSGGPYNEQFF.

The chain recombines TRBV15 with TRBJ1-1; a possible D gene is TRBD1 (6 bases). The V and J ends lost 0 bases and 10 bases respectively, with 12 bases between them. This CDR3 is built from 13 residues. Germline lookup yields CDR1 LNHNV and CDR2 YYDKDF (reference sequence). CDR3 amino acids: CATSRDTGGPAFF. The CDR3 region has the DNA TGTGCCACCAGCAGAGATACCGGGGGGCCAGCTTTCTTT.